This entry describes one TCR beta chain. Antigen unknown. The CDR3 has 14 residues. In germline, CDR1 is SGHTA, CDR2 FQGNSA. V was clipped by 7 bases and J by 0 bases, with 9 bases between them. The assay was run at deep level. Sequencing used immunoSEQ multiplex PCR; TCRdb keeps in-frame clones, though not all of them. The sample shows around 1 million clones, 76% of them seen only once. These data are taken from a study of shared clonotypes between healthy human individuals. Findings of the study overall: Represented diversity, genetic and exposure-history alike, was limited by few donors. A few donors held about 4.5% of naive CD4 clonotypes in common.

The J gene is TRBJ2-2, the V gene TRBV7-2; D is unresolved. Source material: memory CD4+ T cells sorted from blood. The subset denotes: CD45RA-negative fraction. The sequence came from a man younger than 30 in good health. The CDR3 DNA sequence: TGTGCCAGCACGCCAGCGACGAACACCGGGGAGCTGTTTTTT. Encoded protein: CASTPATNTGELFF.